Listed below are T cell receptor beta chains from one sample, sequenced in a study of T-cell memory formation after mild COVID-19. TCRdb processed the 5' RACE reads anew with MiXCR; each CDR3 protein has one entry. This sample has 300,000 to 350,000 distinct CDR3 sequences, with less than 20% found just once. Sequencing used PBMCs or a T cell subset sorted from them (not recorded which). These receptors were taken from a young man who had mild COVID-19 (a few samples of this study predate the infection). Cell type and time point are not known. CDR3s include the opening cysteine and the closing phenylalanine or tryptophan. Fields, in order: clone size, D gene, J gene, V gene, CDR3 DNA, CDR3 protein. The D gene is left open where the match is weak. Only some rows state a clone size, as once, few, many or a class for expanded clones.

clone size: -; D gene: -; J gene: TRBJ1-6; V gene: TRBV11-2; CDR3 DNA: TGTGCCAGCAGCCAACTGGGGGGTTCACCCCTCCACTTT; CDR3 protein: CASSQLGGSPLHF
clone size: few; D gene: -; J gene: TRBJ1-6; V gene: TRBV12-3/TRBV12-4; CDR3 DNA: TGTGCCAGCAGTCCCGAAAGTAATTCACCCCTCCACTTT; CDR3 protein: CASSPESNSPLHF
clone size: -; D gene: TRBD2; J gene: TRBJ2-3; V gene: TRBV6-2/TRBV6-3; CDR3 DNA: TGTGCCAGCAGCCCCCGGGGCGGGGGGGCCGCAGATACGCAGTATTTT; CDR3 protein: CASSPRGGGAADTQYF
clone size: -; D gene: -; J gene: TRBJ1-2; V gene: TRBV18; CDR3 DNA: TGTGCCAGCTCACCGGACAACAACTATGGCTACACCTTC; CDR3 protein: CASSPDNNYGYTF
clone size: few; D gene: TRBD2; J gene: TRBJ2-1; V gene: TRBV20-1; CDR3 DNA: TGCAGTGCTAGTAGCGGGGGGGAGGGTGAGCAGTTCTTC; CDR3 protein: CSASSGGEGEQFF
clone size: many; D gene: TRBD1; J gene: TRBJ2-1; V gene: TRBV4-3; CDR3 DNA: TGCGCCAGCAGCCAACGGGACAGGGATTACAATGAGCAGTTCTTC; CDR3 protein: CASSQRDRDYNEQFF
clone size: few; D gene: -; J gene: TRBJ1-1; V gene: TRBV6-5; CDR3 DNA: TGTGCCAGCAGCCTTACGACTCGGACTGAAGCTTTCTTT; CDR3 protein: CASSLTTRTEAFF
clone size: few; D gene: TRBD1; J gene: TRBJ2-4; V gene: TRBV6-2/TRBV6-3; CDR3 DNA: TGTGCCAGCAAGGACAGGGGTAGTCCCTTCATTCAGTACTTC; CDR3 protein: CASKDRGSPFIQYF
clone size: few; D gene: -; J gene: TRBJ1-1; V gene: TRBV12-3/TRBV12-4; CDR3 DNA: TGTGCCAGCAGCGCCTCAGCGAACACTGAAGCTTTCTTT; CDR3 protein: CASSASANTEAFF
clone size: few; D gene: TRBD2; J gene: TRBJ2-4; V gene: TRBV30; CDR3 DNA: TGTGCCTGGAGTGTAGGAGGAGCGGGGGAAGGGGACATTCAGTACTTC; CDR3 protein: CAWSVGGAGEGDIQYF
clone size: few; D gene: -; J gene: TRBJ2-5; V gene: TRBV6-2/TRBV6-3; CDR3 DNA: TGTGCCAGCAGTTATTGGGAAATGGAGACCCAGTACTTC; CDR3 protein: CASSYWEMETQYF
clone size: few; D gene: -; J gene: TRBJ1-1; V gene: TRBV27; CDR3 DNA: TGTGCCAGCGCTACAGGGCCAGAAGCTTTCTTT; CDR3 protein: CASATGPEAFF
clone size: -; D gene: TRBD2; J gene: TRBJ2-3; V gene: TRBV19; CDR3 DNA: TGTGCCAGTAGTGTAAGTTCGCAGCGGGGTTTGGATACGCAGTATTTT; CDR3 protein: CASSVSSQRGLDTQYF
clone size: few; D gene: TRBD2; J gene: TRBJ2-3; V gene: TRBV7-2; CDR3 DNA: TGTGCCAGCAGCTCGGGGGTTAGCGGGGTGGATACGCAGTATTTT; CDR3 protein: CASSSGVSGVDTQYF
clone size: few; D gene: TRBD2; J gene: TRBJ2-2; V gene: TRBV5-1; CDR3 DNA: TGCGCCAGCAGTCGACTAGCGGAAAACACCGGGGAGCTGTTTTTT; CDR3 protein: CASSRLAENTGELFF
clone size: -; D gene: TRBD2; J gene: TRBJ2-1; V gene: TRBV15; CDR3 DNA: TGTGCCACCAGCAGAAGGGAGGCGGGGGGGCACGATGAGCAGTTCTTC; CDR3 protein: CATSRREAGGHDEQFF
clone size: few; D gene: -; J gene: TRBJ2-3; V gene: TRBV20-1; CDR3 DNA: TGCAGTGCTAGCGGGGCAAAAACTAGCACAGATACGCAGTATTTT; CDR3 protein: CSASGAKTSTDTQYF
clone size: few; D gene: -; J gene: TRBJ1-1; V gene: TRBV29-1; CDR3 DNA: TGCAGCGTTGAGGGAGGGTGGGGCGCTGAAGCTTTCTTT; CDR3 protein: CSVEGGWGAEAFF
clone size: few; D gene: -; J gene: TRBJ1-1; V gene: TRBV7-9; CDR3 DNA: TGTGCCAGCAGCTTAGCGTCAGGGAATGCTTTCTTT; CDR3 protein: CASSLASGNAFF
clone size: many; D gene: -; J gene: TRBJ2-5; V gene: TRBV21-1; CDR3 DNA: TGTGCCCGACGGGGACAAGAAGAGACCCAGTACTTC; CDR3 protein: CARRGQEETQYF
clone size: -; D gene: TRBD1; J gene: TRBJ2-7; V gene: TRBV7-6; CDR3 DNA: TGTGCCAGCAGCTTAAGGTCCGGAGGACAGGGCTTTTCCTACGAGCAGTACTTC; CDR3 protein: CASSLRSGGQGFSYEQYF
clone size: many; D gene: TRBD2; J gene: TRBJ2-3; V gene: TRBV7-3; CDR3 DNA: TGTGCCAGCAGCCCCTTAGCGGGGGGCGGTACAGATACGCAGTATTTT; CDR3 protein: CASSPLAGGGTDTQYF
clone size: -; D gene: -; J gene: TRBJ2-3; V gene: TRBV5-1; CDR3 DNA: TGCGCCAGCAGCTCCCGGGGGTACACTGGGGATACGCAGTATTTT; CDR3 protein: CASSSRGYTGDTQYF
clone size: few; D gene: TRBD2; J gene: TRBJ2-5; V gene: TRBV10-2; CDR3 DNA: TGCGCCAGCAGACTAGCGGGGTACCAAGAGACCCAGTACTTC; CDR3 protein: CASRLAGYQETQYF